The 4 T cell receptor beta chains listed next were all sequenced from one sample in a study of T cells after yellow fever vaccination. From the 5' RACE reads, TCRdb called clonotypes with MiXCR, one entry per CDR3 protein. The table includes a few hundred thousand distinct CDR3 sequences, roughly a sixth detected once. The sample in question was PBMCs, obtained before the yellow fever booster vaccination. The receptor set was obtained from a young man who received the YFV17D yellow fever vaccine.

The chain links TRBV7-2 to TRBJ2-1, with D perhaps TRBD1 or TRBD2 (5 bases each). The CDR3 runs to 13 residues. V lost 5 bases and J 7 bases, leaving 12 bases between the germline ends. CDR1 SGHTA and CDR2 FQGNSA come from the germline V gene. CDR3 sequence (DNA): TGTGCCAGCAGCAAGGACTGGGGGAATGAGCAGTTCTTC. Its translation is CASSKDWGNEQFF.

V is TRBV7-9 and J is TRBJ2-3, with 13 bases that match TRBD2. The ends lost 5 bases at V and 4 bases at J; junction bases unmatched: 6. Germline V CDR1 and CDR2: SEHNR, FQNEAQ (reference sequence). This CDR3 spans 16 amino acids. CDR3: CASSPRTSGGSDTQYF. For the CDR3, the DNA is TGTGCCAGCAGCCCGCGGACTAGCGGGGGTTCAGATACGCAGTATTTT. The full variable domain, rest sourced from reference TRBV7-9 and TRBJ2-3, is DTGVSQNPRHKITKRGQNVTFRCDPISEHNRLYWYRQTLGQGPEFLTYFQNEAQLEKSRLLSDRFSAERPKGSFSTLEIQRTEQGDSAMYLCASSPRTSGGSDTQYFGPGTRLTVL.

V gene TRBV15 combines with J gene TRBJ1-4, with D perhaps TRBD1 (6 bases). The CDR3 consists of 16 residues. In germline, CDR1 is LNHNV, CDR2 YYDKDF (reference sequence). V was pared by 0 bases and J by 7 bases, with 15 bases between. In nucleotides, the CDR3 is TGTGCCACCAGCAGAGATTTTGGGGGCATAGGTGAAAAACTGTTTTTT. As protein: CATSRDFGGIGEKLFF.

This clonotype was observed a handful of times. V gene TRBV6-5 combines with J gene TRBJ1-5; D not resolved. Germline CDR1 is MNHEY and CDR2 is SVGAGI. Trimming cost V 0 bases and J 1 base, with 7 bases left between them. This CDR3 has 15 residues. CDR3 loop: CASSYSVRSNQPQHF. Here the CDR3 DNA reads TGTGCCAGCAGTTACTCCGTCCGGAGCAATCAGCCCCAGCATTTT.